This T cell receptor (beta chain) appears in the sequencing data of a study of cytomegalovirus exposure and HLA in healthy donors. Produced via immunoSEQ multiplex PCR; TCRdb's table is partial and in-frame only. This sample yields about 260,000 clones, of which 90% are seen a single time; approximately 3% belongs to the top ten. V lost 3 bases to trimming and J lost 5 bases; unmatched junction nucleotides: 14. Germline V lookup: CDR1 GTSNPN, CDR2 SVGIG (reference sequence). This CDR3 region has 16 residues. Sequences were obtained from PBMCs. The sequence was obtained from a woman in her twenties or thirties in good health and CMV-seronegative. The chain has TRBV30 and TRBJ2-7; 9 bases agree with TRBD2. CDR3 coding DNA: TGTGCCTGGAGATTTAACCCGCTAGCGGGACTTGACGAGCAGTACTTC. It is translated as CAWRFNPLAGLDEQYF.